These 9 T cell receptor beta chains were all obtained from the same sample, sequenced in a study of graft-versus-host responses after intestinal transplantation. These receptors lack a known antigen. Method: immunoSEQ multiplex PCR; TCRdb's copy keeps in-frame clones and lacks some. Of just under 85,000 clones listed, 75% to 95% are singletons. The material sequenced was unstimulated CD8+ T cells sorted from spleen or lymph node cells, taken before transplant. The receptors come from a human donor who was the organ donor for an intestinal transplant.

The count of this clone is one. The gene calls are TRBV10-3 and TRBJ2-1; 12 bases map to TRBD2. CDR3 size: 16 residues. Germline-derived CDR1 and CDR2 are ENHRY and SYGVKD. V dropped 3 bases and J dropped 7; count of bases not matched to a gene: 7. The CDR3 DNA follows: TGTGCCATCAGTGACCCTAGCGGGAGGGATTGGAATGAGCAGTTCTTC. Translating gives CAISDPSGRDWNEQFF.

This chain connects TRBV11-2 to TRBJ1-4; possibly TRBD1 for D (6 bases). Trimming shortened V by 0 bases and J by 6 bases, and 17 bases separated the two germline ends. The CDR3 spans 17 residues. The germline CDR1 and CDR2 sequences are SGHAT and FQNNGV. CDR3 sequence reads: CASSLDVWGGSDEKLFF. In nucleotides, the CDR3 is TGTGCCAGCAGCTTAGATGTTTGGGGGGGCTCTGATGAAAAACTGTTTTTT.

This clone appeared a single time. The V gene is TRBV5-6, the J gene TRBJ2-2, with no clear D. The CDR3 is 15 residues long. The V gene's germline CDR1 is SGHDT and CDR2 YYEEEE. Between the trimmed V and J ends, which lost 2 bases and 0 bases, there was a span of 8 bases. This CDR3 is CASSLVRANTGELFF. In nucleotides, the CDR3 is TGTGCCAGCAGCTTAGTTAGGGCGAACACCGGGGAGCTGTTTTTT. Full variable domain (missing parts from reference TRBV5-6 and TRBJ2-2): DAGVTQSPTHLIKTRGQQVTLRCSPKSGHDTVSWYQQALGQGPQFIFQYYEEEERQRGNFPDRFSGHQFPNYSSELNVNALLLGDSALYLCASSLVRANTGELFFGEGSRLTVL.

V gene TRBV2 combines with J gene TRBJ2-3, with a possible D match to TRBD1 (5 bases). The germline gives CDR1 SNHLY, CDR2 FYNNEI. The CDR3 is made up of 14 amino acids. Trimming took 3 bases from V and 2 from J, leaving 9 bases between them. CDR3 sequence (DNA): TGTGCCAGCAGTGACCCCAGGGACACAGATACGCAGTATTTT. Its translation is CASSDPRDTDTQYF.

This clone was seen only once. This sequence joins TRBV14 and TRBJ2-7; possibly TRBD2 for D (6 bases). Per germline, CDR1 SGHDN and CDR2 FVKESK. CDR3 length: 14 residues. Trimming shortened V by 6 bases and J by 6 bases, and 18 bases separated the two germline ends. The CDR3 sequence is CASSLTGTASEQYF. The CDR3 nucleotides read TGTGCCAGCAGTCTTACCGGGACTGCGAGCGAGCAGTACTTC.

This rearrangement joins TRBV6-1 to TRBJ1-5; possibly TRBD1 for D (6 bases). CDR1 and CDR2 from the germline V gene are MNHNS and SASEGT. This CDR3 region has 14 residues. Trimming cost V 6 bases and J 5 bases, with 14 bases left between them. The DNA for the CDR3 is TGTGCCAGCAGCCCCCAAGGGGGAGATCAGCCCCAGCATTTT. It codes for CASSPQGGDQPQHF.

J is TRBJ2-3 and V is TRBV5-1, with 9 nucleotides matching TRBD2. The V gene's germline CDR1 is SGHRS and CDR2 YFSETQ. The CDR3 is 15 amino acids. V lost 1 base to trimming and J lost 1 base; unmatched junction nucleotides: 1. CDR3 coding DNA: TGCGCCAGCAGCTTGCCTAGCGGGGGCACAGATACGCAGTATTTT. It yields the protein CASSLPSGGTDTQYF.

The chain joins TRBV5-5 to TRBJ2-3; 14 bases are a match to TRBD2. The J segment lost 0 bases and the V segment lost 1 base, leaving 1 base of the junction unmatched. Per the germline V gene, CDR1 is SGHKS and CDR2 is YYEKEE (reference sequence). CDR3 length: 17 residues. The CDR3 loop is CASSLWTSGRSTDTQYF. The DNA for the CDR3 is TGTGCCAGCAGCTTGTGGACTAGCGGGAGGAGCACAGATACGCAGTATTTT.

The gene calls are TRBV19 and TRBJ1-5; the match to TRBD1 covers 7 bases. Per the germline V gene, CDR1 is LNHDA and CDR2 is SQIVND (reference sequence). Trimming cost V 3 bases and J 4 bases; bases outside gene matches: 9. The CDR3 has 16 amino acids. The CDR3 loop reads CASSIGFAGGNQPQHF. The CDR3, as DNA: TGTGCCAGTAGTATTGGATTTGCAGGGGGTAATCAGCCCCAGCATTTT.